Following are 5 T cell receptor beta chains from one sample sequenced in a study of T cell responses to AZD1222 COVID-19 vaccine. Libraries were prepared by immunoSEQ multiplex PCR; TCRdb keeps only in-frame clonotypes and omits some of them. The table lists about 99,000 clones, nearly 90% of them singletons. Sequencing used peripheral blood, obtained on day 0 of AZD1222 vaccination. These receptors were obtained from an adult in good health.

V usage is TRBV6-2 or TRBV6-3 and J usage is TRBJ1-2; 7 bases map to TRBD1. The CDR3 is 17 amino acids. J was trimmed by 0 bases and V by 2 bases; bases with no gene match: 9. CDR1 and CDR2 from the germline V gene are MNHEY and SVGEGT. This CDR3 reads CASSYPTGRKANYGYTF. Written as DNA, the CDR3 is TGTGCCAGCAGTTACCCGACAGGGAGGAAAGCTAACTATGGCTACACCTTC.

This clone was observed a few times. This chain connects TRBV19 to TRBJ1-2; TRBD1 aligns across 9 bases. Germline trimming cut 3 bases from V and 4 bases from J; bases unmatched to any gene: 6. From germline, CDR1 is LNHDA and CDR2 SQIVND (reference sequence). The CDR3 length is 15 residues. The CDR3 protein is CASSMGDRVFYGYTF. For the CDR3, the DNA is TGTGCCAGTAGTATGGGGGACAGGGTCTTCTATGGCTACACCTTC.

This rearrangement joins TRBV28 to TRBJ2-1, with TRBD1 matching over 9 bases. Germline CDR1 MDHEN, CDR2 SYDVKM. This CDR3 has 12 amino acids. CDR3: CPPQGAYNEQFF. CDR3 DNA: TGTCCACCACAGGGGGCTTACAATGAGCAGTTCTTC.

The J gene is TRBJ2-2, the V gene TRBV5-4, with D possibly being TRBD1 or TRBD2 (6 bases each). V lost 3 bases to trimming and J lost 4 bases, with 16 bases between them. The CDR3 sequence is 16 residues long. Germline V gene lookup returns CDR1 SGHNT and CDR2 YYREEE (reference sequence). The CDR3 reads CASSWVPGASTGELFF. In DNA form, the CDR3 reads TGTGCCAGCAGCTGGGTCCCGGGGGCGAGCACCGGGGAGCTGTTTTTT. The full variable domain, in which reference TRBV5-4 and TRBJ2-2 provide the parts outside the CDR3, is ETGVTQSPTHLIKTRGQQVTLRCSSQSGHNTVSWYQQALGQGPQFIFQYYREEENGRGNFPPRFSGLQFPNYSSELNVNALELDDSALYLCASSWVPGASTGELFFGEGSRLTVL.

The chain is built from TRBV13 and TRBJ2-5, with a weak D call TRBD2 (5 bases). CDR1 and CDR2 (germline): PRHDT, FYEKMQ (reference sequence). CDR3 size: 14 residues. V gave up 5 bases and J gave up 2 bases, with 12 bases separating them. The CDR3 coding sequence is TGTGCCAGCAGCAGAGAGGGCCAGCAAGAGACCCAGTACTTC. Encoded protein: CASSREGQQETQYF.